The entry below gives a single T cell receptor (beta chain) sequence along with its context. Its antigen is unidentified. Germline CDR1 and CDR2: SGHTA and FQGNSA. The CDR3 spans 15 residues. Trimming removed 5 bases at V and 8 bases at J, with 21 bases between. The entry originates in a study of PD-1 blockade in classical Hodgkin lymphoma. Study-level points and caveats: Newly diagnosed patients were said to have less baseline TCR diversity than healthy donors did. Underlying causes for the observed repertoire differences were not defined, possibly disease activity or prior therapy.

In every patient, relapse followed autologous stem cell transplantation, while exposure to brentuximab vedotin differed. Data came from immunoSEQ multiplex PCR; TCRdb stores just in-frame clones and leaves some out. The table includes roughly 100,000 clones, approximately 90% detected once. The sequencing here drew on peripheral blood mononuclear cells (PBMCs), taken before the second cycle of nivolumab. The rearrangement joins TRBV7-2 to TRBJ1-2; the D gene is possibly TRBD1 (6 bases). The receptor's source is a human donor with classical Hodgkin lymphoma. This CDR3 reads CASSLTNRETRGYTF. Written as DNA, the CDR3 is TGTGCCAGCAGCCTAACGAACAGGGAGACTCGGGGCTACACCTTC.